This T cell receptor beta chain was recorded in a study of technical replicates of blood from several donors. Produced via immunoSEQ multiplex PCR; TCRdb's table is partial and in-frame only. The data hold about 88,000 clones, with roughly 92% observed a single time. This CDR3 has 13 residues. Germline V lookup: CDR1 LNHNV, CDR2 YYDKDF (reference sequence). Trimming removed 0 bases at V and 11 bases at J, with 11 bases between. This rearrangement joins TRBV15 to TRBJ1-5; perhaps TRBD1 as D (5 bases). The sequence was obtained from a human donor in good health. The sample consisted of T cells isolated from PBMCs. CDR3 nucleotide sequence: TGTGCCACCAGCAGAGATCTGGACAAAGCCCAGCATTTT. Amino acids: CATSRDLDKAQHF.